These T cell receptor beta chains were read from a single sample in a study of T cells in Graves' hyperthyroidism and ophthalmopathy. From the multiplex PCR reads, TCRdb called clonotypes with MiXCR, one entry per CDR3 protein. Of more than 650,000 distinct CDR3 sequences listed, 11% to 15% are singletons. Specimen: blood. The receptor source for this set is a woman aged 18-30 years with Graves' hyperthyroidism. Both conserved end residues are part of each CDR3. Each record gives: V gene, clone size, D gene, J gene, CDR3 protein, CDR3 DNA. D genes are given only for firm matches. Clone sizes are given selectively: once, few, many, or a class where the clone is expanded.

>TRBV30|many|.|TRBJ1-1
CAWKRRGNTEAFF
TGTGCCTGGAAAAGGAGGGGGAACACTGAAGCTTTCTTT
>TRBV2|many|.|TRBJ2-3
CASSVGPQLADTQYF
TGTGCCAGCAGTGTGGGACCCCAACTGGCAGATACGCAGTATTTT
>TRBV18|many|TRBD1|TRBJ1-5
CASSPQGAGSNQPQHF
TGTGCCAGCTCACCTCAGGGGGCGGGTAGCAATCAGCCCCAGCATTTT
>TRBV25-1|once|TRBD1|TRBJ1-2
CASKGQGVHGYTF
TGTGCCAGCAAAGGACAGGGGGTTCATGGCTACACCTTC
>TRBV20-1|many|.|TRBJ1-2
CSALHSTANYGYTF
TGCAGTGCTCTCCACTCAACCGCTAACTATGGCTACACCTTC
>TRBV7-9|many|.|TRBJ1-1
CASSPGDIALNTEAFF
TGTGCCAGCAGCCCAGGGGACATCGCCCTGAACACTGAAGCTTTCTTT
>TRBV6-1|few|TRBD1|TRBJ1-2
CASDKTRDRSYGYTF
TGTGCCAGCGATAAAACCCGGGACAGGTCCTATGGCTACACCTTC
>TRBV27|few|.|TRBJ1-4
CATILEREANEKLFF
TGTGCCACCATTTTAGAAAGGGAGGCTAATGAAAAACTGTTTTTT
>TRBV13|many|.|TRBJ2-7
CASSLGSGDAYEQYF
TGTGCCAGCAGCTTAGGCTCGGGCGACGCCTACGAGCAGTACTTC
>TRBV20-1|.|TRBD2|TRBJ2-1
CSARSGRGGPQGEQFF
TGCAGTGCCAGGTCGGGAAGGGGAGGGCCTCAAGGTGAGCAGTTCTTC
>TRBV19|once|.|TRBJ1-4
CASSGQRLEKLFF
TGTGCCAGTAGTGGCCAGAGACTCGAAAAACTGTTTTTT
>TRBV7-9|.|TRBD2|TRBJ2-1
CASSPPSLAGFNYNEQFF
TGTGCCAGCAGCCCCCCCTCGCTAGCGGGGTTCAACTACAATGAGCAGTTCTTC
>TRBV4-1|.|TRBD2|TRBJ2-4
CASMGSGRLAKNIQYF
TGCGCCAGCATGGGTAGCGGGAGGTTGGCCAAAAACATTCAGTACTTC
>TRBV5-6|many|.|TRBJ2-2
CASSYRQDLNTGELFF
TGTGCCAGCAGCTACCGACAGGACCTGAACACCGGGGAGCTGTTTTTT
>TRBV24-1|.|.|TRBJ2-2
CATSDPRIDRNTGELFF
TGTGCCACCAGTGACCCAAGGATCGACAGAAACACCGGGGAGCTGTTTTTT